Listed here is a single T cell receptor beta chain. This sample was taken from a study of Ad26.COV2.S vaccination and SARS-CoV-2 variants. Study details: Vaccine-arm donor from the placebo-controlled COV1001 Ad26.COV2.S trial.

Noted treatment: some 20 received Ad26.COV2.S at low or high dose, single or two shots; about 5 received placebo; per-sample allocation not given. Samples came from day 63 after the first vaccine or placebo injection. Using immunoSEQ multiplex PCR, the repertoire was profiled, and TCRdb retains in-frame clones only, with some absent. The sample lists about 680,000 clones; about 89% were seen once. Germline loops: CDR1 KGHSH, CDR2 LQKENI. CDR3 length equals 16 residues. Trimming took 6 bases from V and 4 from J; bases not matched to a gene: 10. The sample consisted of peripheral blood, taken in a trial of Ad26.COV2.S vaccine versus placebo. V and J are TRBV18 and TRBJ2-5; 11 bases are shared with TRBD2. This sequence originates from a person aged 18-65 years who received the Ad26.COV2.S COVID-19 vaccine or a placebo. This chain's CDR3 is CASSDRLAGRLETQYF. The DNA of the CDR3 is TGTGCCAGCTCTGATAGACTAGCGGGGCGTCTAGAGACCCAGTACTTC.